Listed below are T cell receptor beta chains from one sample, sequenced in a study of cytomegalovirus exposure and HLA in healthy donors. Assay: immunoSEQ multiplex PCR; the TCRdb copy retains only in-frame clones and omits some. The data show some 87,000 clones, with around 85% seen just once and around 3% held by the top ten. Sequencing was performed on PBMCs. These receptors originate from a man aged 30 to 45 in good health and CMV-seronegative. CDR3s include the opening cysteine and the closing phenylalanine or tryptophan.

V	J	CDR3
TRBV6-5	TRBJ2-1	CASSSLNLEGEQFF
TRBV27	TRBJ2-3	CASSLSLRESLTDTQYF
TRBV18	TRBJ1-5	CASSHSPPGGSNQPQHF
TRBV7-8	TRBJ1-2	CASSPRGQPTNYGYTF
TRBV29-1	TRBJ1-4	CSAGNFATNEKLFF
TRBV27	TRBJ1-1	CASSSGTGWIGTEAFF
TRBV9	TRBJ1-1	CASSAEDRENTEAFF
TRBV30	-	CAWSRDTNEQYF
TRBV6-5	TRBJ2-2	CASSRRDRVAGELFF
TRBV5-6	TRBJ1-5	CASSLAGGSQPQHF
TRBV6-1	TRBJ2-1	CASNPQPGFNEQFF
TRBV6-5	TRBJ1-2	CASSGRGSRGYTF
TRBV2	TRBJ2-1	CASSADRVGEQFF
TRBV19	TRBJ2-5	CASSIGGPQYF
TRBV11-3	TRBJ2-5	CASSLTPTSGAGETQYF
TRBV9	TRBJ1-1	CASTQFGTGDTEAFF
TRBV4-3	TRBJ1-6	CASSQDRVSPLHF
TRBV6-5	TRBJ1-2	CASLQFGGNYGYTF
TRBV19	TRBJ1-3	CASTVGQGGNTIYF
TRBV5-1	TRBJ2-3	CASSLPSVGTDTQYF
TRBV7-6	TRBJ2-3	CASSLGTSRTDTQYF
TRBV19	TRBJ2-2	CASSPMEGLDTGELFF
TRBV27	TRBJ1-2	CASSRTGGWGYGYTF
TRBV7-9	TRBJ1-1	CASSLRGRVRVNTEAFF
TRBV19	TRBJ2-5	CASSIGGPETQYF
TRBV2	TRBJ1-1	CASSEAAGGMAEAFF